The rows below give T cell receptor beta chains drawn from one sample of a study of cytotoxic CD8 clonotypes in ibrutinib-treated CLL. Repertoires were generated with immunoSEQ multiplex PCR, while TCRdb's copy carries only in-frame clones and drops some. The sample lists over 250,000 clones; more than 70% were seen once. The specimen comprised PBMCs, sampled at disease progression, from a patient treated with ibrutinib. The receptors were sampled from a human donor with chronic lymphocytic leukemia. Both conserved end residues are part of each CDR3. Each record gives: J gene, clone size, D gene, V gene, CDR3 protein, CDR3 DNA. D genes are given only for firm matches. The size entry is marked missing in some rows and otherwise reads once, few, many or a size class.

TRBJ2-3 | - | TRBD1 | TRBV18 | CASSRRTGGSITDTQYF | TGTGCCAGCTCACGTAGGACAGGGGGAAGTATCACAGATACGCAGTATTTT
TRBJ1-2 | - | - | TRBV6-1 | CASSRDTNYGYTF | TGTGCCAGCAGCCGGGACACTAACTATGGCTACACCTTC
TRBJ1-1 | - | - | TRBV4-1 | CASSPGGNTEAFF | TGCGCCAGCAGCCCCGGGGGTAACACTGAAGCTTTCTTT
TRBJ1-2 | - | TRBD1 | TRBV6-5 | CASSISGGENYGYTF | TGTGCCAGCAGTATCTCAGGGGGCGAGAACTATGGCTACACCTTC
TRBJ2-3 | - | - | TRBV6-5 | CASSYSRGMTDTQYF | TGTGCCAGCAGTTACTCAAGGGGGATGACAGATACGCAGTATTTT
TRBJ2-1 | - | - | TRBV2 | CASSPASEQFF | TGTGCCAGCAGCCCTGCCAGTGAGCAGTTCTTC
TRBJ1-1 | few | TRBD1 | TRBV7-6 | CASSLETGTTEAFF | TGTGCCAGCAGCTTAGAGACAGGGACGACGGAAGCTTTCTTT
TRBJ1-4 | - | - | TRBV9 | CASSVASATNEKLFF | TGTGCCAGCAGCGTAGCGTCAGCAACTAATGAAAAACTGTTTTTT
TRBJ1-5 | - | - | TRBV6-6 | CASSYAGSDQPQHF | TGTGCCAGCAGTTACGCTGGGAGCGATCAGCCCCAGCATTTT
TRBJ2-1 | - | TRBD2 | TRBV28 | CASRSGRDEQFF | TGTGCCAGCAGGAGCGGGAGGGATGAGCAGTTCTTC
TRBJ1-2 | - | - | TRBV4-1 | CASSPLGKGYTF | TGCGCCAGCAGCCCCCTTGGAAAAGGCTACACCTTC
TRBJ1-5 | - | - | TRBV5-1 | CASRPGVSNQPQHF | TGCGCCAGCCGTCCTGGGGTTAGCAATCAGCCCCAGCATTTT
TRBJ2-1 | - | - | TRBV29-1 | CSVYLARSSYNEQFF | TGCAGCGTTTATCTAGCGAGGAGCTCCTACAATGAGCAGTTCTTC
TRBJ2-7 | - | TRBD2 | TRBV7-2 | CASSFWERGTTYEQYF | TGTGCCAGCAGCTTTTGGGAGCGGGGGACAACCTACGAGCAGTACTTC
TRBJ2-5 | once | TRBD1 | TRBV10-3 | CAISESVRGPETQYF | TGTGCCATCAGTGAGTCGGTCAGGGGGCCTGAGACCCAGTACTTC
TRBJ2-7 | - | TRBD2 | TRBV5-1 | CASSLRGLAGDEQYF | TGCGCCAGCAGCTTGAGAGGACTAGCGGGAGACGAGCAGTACTTC
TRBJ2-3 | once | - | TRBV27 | CASSYGTLTDTQYF | TGTGCCAGCAGTTACGGGACTCTCACAGATACGCAGTATTTT
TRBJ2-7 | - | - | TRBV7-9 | CASSLRSSGTYEQYF | TGTGCCAGCAGCTTAAGGTCTTCAGGGACCTACGAGCAGTACTTC
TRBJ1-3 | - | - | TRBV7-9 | CASSLVEGSGNTIYF | TGTGCCAGCAGCTTAGTAGAGGGGTCTGGAAACACCATATATTTT
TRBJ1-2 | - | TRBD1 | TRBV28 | CASRSTGGVANYGYTF | TGTGCCAGCAGATCGACAGGGGGCGTAGCTAACTATGGCTACACCTTC
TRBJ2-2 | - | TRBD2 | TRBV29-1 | CSVGTSGRVTNTGELFF | TGCAGCGTTGGAACTAGCGGGAGGGTCACGAACACCGGGGAGCTGTTTTTT
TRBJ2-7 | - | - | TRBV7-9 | CASSSVPAEQYF | TGTGCCAGCAGCTCGGTCCCCGCCGAGCAGTACTTC
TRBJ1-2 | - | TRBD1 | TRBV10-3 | CAINPNVGTGGIFGYTF | TGTGCCATCAATCCGAACGTAGGAACAGGGGGTATATTTGGCTACACCTTC
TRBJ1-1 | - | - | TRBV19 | CASSMIGGPTTEAFF | TGTGCCAGTAGTATGATCGGGGGGCCGACCACTGAAGCTTTCTTT
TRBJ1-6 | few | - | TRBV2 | CASSISAGSGAPLHF | TGTGCCAGCAGTATTTCCGCCGGGTCCGGGGCACCCCTCCACTTT
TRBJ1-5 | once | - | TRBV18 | CASSPGGALNQPQHF | TGTGCCAGCTCACCAGGGGGGGCCCTTAATCAGCCCCAGCATTTT
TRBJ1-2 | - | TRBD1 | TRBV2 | CASSEGTGYGYTF | TGTGCCAGCAGTGAGGGGACAGGGTATGGCTACACCTTC
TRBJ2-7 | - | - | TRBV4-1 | CASSQDPGRGVDEQYF | TGCGCCAGCAGCCAAGATCCGGGACGGGGAGTTGACGAGCAGTACTTC
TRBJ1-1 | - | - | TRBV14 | CASSQEWGLNTEAFF | TGTGCCAGCAGCCAAGAGTGGGGGTTGAACACTGAAGCTTTCTTT
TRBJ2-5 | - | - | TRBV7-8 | CASSLGTNFQETQYF | TGTGCCAGCAGCTTAGGGACCAATTTTCAAGAGACCCAGTACTTC
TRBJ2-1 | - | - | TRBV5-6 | CASSLPGQEQFF | TGTGCCAGCAGCTTGCCGGGGCAGGAGCAGTTCTTC
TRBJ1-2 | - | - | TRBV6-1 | CASSEKVFLGQSTKNYGYTF | TGTGCCAGCAGTGAAAAGGTTTTCCTTGGGCAGTCGACTAAAAACTATGGCTACACCTTC
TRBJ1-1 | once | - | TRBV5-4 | CASSFALNTEAFF | TGTGCCAGCAGCTTCGCCCTGAACACTGAAGCTTTCTTT
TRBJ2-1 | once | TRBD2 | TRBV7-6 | CASSLEASGGADEQFF | TGTGCCAGCAGCTTAGAAGCTAGCGGGGGGGCAGATGAGCAGTTCTTC